The 14 T cell receptor beta chains reported below all come from one sample, sequenced in a study of T cells in Graves' hyperthyroidism and ophthalmopathy. TCR beta CDR3 region amplification was performed from RNA transcripts. TCR CDR3 regions were first amplified by RT-PCR with HTBI primers. In TCRdb, the multiplex PCR reads were re-called with MiXCR into one record per CDR3 protein. The top ten clones hold roughly 13% of a sample with over 400,000 distinct CDR3 sequences, under 15% of them seen once. Material: blood. Receptors were obtained from a man younger than 30 with Graves' ophthalmopathy.

This clonotype has at least ten counts. The chain is built from TRBV5-1 and TRBJ2-7; no definite D call. CDR1 is SGHRS and CDR2 is YFSETQ in the germline V gene. V lost 2 bases, J lost 4 bases, and 16 bases lay in between. The CDR3 sequence is 15 residues long. CDR3 region: CASSFFASEVYEQYF. Here the CDR3 DNA reads TGCGCCAGCAGCTTTTTCGCTTCTGAGGTGTACGAGCAGTACTTC.

The J gene is TRBJ1-5, the V gene TRBV5-6; possibly TRBD1 for D (5 bases). This CDR3 is 15 amino acids long. V lost 2 bases and J 3 bases, leaving 12 bases between the germline ends. Germline CDR1 is SGHDT and CDR2 is YYEEEE. The DNA of the CDR3 is TGTGCCAGCAGCTTTTTTTCAGGGATCAATCAGCCCCAGCATTTT. Encoded protein: CASSFFSGINQPQHF. Full variable domain (rest looked up from reference TRBV5-6 and TRBJ1-5): DAGVTQSPTHLIKTRGQQVTLRCSPKSGHDTVSWYQQALGQGPQFIFQYYEEEERQRGNFPDRFSGHQFPNYSSELNVNALLLGDSALYLCASSFFSGINQPQHFGDGTRLSIL.

This chain uses TRBV5-4 with TRBJ2-5, with 7 bases lining up with TRBD1. Germline assignment: CDR1 SGHNT and CDR2 YYREEE (reference sequence). The trim removed 3 bases at V and 3 bases at J, leaving 17 bases unmatched. The CDR3 consists of 18 residues. This CDR3 is CASSSLRDSVMVKETQYF. The CDR3 DNA follows: TGTGCCAGCAGCTCCCTCCGGGACAGCGTAATGGTAAAAGAGACCCAGTACTTC.

This clonotype was seen many times. The rearrangement uses TRBV7-2 and TRBJ1-2, with a possible D match to TRBD1 (5 bases). This CDR3 region has 16 residues. Deletions cut 2 bases from V and 1 base from J, with 14 bases between. Germline V CDR1 and CDR2: SGHTA, FQGNSA. CDR3 loop: CASSLYVQGGNYGYTF. The CDR3 coding sequence is TGTGCCAGCAGCTTATATGTCCAGGGTGGTAACTATGGCTACACCTTC.

This clonotype was observed at least ten times. The rearrangement joins TRBV18 to TRBJ2-3; D is unresolved. The CDR3 is 16 amino acids. Germline-derived CDR1 and CDR2 are KGHSH and LQKENI. Deletions cut 3 bases from V and 0 bases from J, with 13 bases between. CDR3: CASSPLPSSSTDTQYF. The CDR3 DNA follows: TGTGCCAGCTCACCCTTGCCGAGCAGTAGCACAGATACGCAGTATTTT.

At least ten counts were recorded for this clonotype. The V call is TRBV6-2 or TRBV6-3, the J call TRBJ1-5, with 11 bases that match TRBD1. CDR3 length: 13 amino acids. The trim removed 6 bases at V and 9 bases at J, leaving 4 bases unmatched. Looked up from germline, CDR1 is MNHEY and CDR2 is SVGEGT. The DNA for the CDR3 is TGTGCCAGCAGGGGACAGGGGGTCCGGCCCCAGCATTTT. It codes for CASRGQGVRPQHF.

This clonotype occurred many times. The chain combines TRBV12-3 or TRBV12-4 with TRBJ1-5, with TRBD1 matching 8 bases. The CDR3 is 16 amino acids. The junction had 8 bases not matched to a gene; V was cut back by 6 bases and J by 1 base. The CDR3 bases are TGTGCCAGCAGGCCGACAGGGGATGGGAGCAATCAGCCCCAGCATTTT. The encoded protein is CASRPTGDGSNQPQHF.

This clonotype was picked up many times. J is TRBJ2-3 and V is TRBV20-1; 14 bases are shared with TRBD2. V lost 5 bases to trimming and J lost 0 bases; unmatched junction nucleotides: 4. Germline V CDR1 and CDR2: DFQATT, SNEGSKA (reference sequence). This CDR3 contains 16 residues. The CDR3 region is CSADGLAGGSTDTQYF. Here the CDR3 DNA reads TGCAGTGCTGATGGACTAGCGGGAGGCAGCACAGATACGCAGTATTTT.

This clonotype was recorded at least ten times. This chain joins TRBV27 and TRBJ1-2; D gene uncertain. The ends were cut back, 1 base at V and 2 bases at J, with 8 bases in the middle. The germline V gene has CDR1 MNHEY and CDR2 SMNVEV (reference sequence). The CDR3 is 14 residues long. The CDR3 sequence: CASSLFGPNYGYTF. DNA of the CDR3: TGTGCCAGCAGTTTATTCGGGCCCAACTATGGCTACACCTTC.

This clonotype occurred many times. The chain is built from TRBV5-1 and TRBJ1-1; D gene ambiguous. Trimming left V 4 bases short and J 1 base short, with 17 bases between. This CDR3 is built from 16 residues. The germline V gene encodes CDR1 SGHRS and CDR2 YFSETQ. CDR3 loop: CASSAKGQNRNTEAFF. The CDR3 nucleotides are TGCGCCAGCAGCGCAAAGGGCCAAAATAGGAACACTGAAGCTTTCTTT. The variable domain in full, with the rest retrieved from reference TRBV5-1 and TRBJ1-1, is KAGVTQTPRYLIKTRGQQVTLSCSPISGHRSVSWYQQTPGQGLQFLFEYFSETQRNKGNFPGRFSGRQFSNSRSEMNVSTLELGDSALYLCASSAKGQNRNTEAFFGQGTRLTVV.

This clonotype was counted between two and nine times. V is TRBV6-2 or TRBV6-3 and J is TRBJ2-7; D gene unclear. Per germline, CDR1 MNHEY and CDR2 SVGEGT. The CDR3 sequence is 11 residues long. V dropped 7 bases and J dropped 2 bases, with 6 bases sitting between them. The CDR3 nucleotides are TGTGCCAGCATGGGCCCCTACGAGCAGTACTTC. Translating it yields CASMGPYEQYF.

The sample holds many counts of this clonotype. The rearrangement joins TRBV2 to TRBJ2-1; possibly TRBD2 for D (6 bases). V was pared by 6 bases and J by 3 bases, with 15 bases between. The CDR3 totals 15 residues. In germline, CDR1 is SNHLY, CDR2 FYNNEI. The CDR3 coding sequence is TGTGCCAGCAGGGAACCGGGACTGAGCTACAATGAGCAGTTCTTC. This translates into CASREPGLSYNEQFF.

The chain employs TRBV20-1 and TRBJ1-2, with TRBD1 matching over 10 bases. CDR3 length equals 14 residues. The V gene end was trimmed by 3 bases and the J gene end by 3 bases; junction bases not matched to a gene: 4. The germline V gene has CDR1 DFQATT and CDR2 SNEGSKA (reference sequence). The DNA for the CDR3 is TGCAGTGCTAGGGGGGGGACAGGGGACTATGGCTACACCTTC. Protein product: CSARGGTGDYGYTF.

Many counts were recorded for this clonotype. CDR3 coding DNA: TGTGCCAGCAGTGAATCAGGGGTCGGAGAGACCCAGTACTTC. This encodes CASSESGVGETQYF. This sequence joins TRBV2 and TRBJ2-5; possibly TRBD1 for D (6 bases). Trimming shortened V by 2 bases and J by 4 bases, and 11 bases separated the two germline ends. From germline, CDR1 is SNHLY and CDR2 FYNNEI. The CDR3 contains 14 residues.